The rows below give T cell receptor beta chains drawn from one sample of a study of regulatory T cells in long-lasting Graves disease. TCRdb independently ran MiXCR on the multiplex PCR reads; one entry per CDR3 protein. The sample records about 340,000 distinct CDR3 sequences, around a fifth being singletons. Specimen: peripheral blood mononuclear cells (PBMCs), collected when the disease was refractory, from a patient treated with antithyroid drugs. These receptors originate from a female donor with Graves disease. The CDR3 runs from the conserved cysteine through the conserved F or W. Fields, in order: clone size, V gene, D gene, J gene, CDR3 protein, CDR3 DNA. A D gene is named only where the DNA matches it firmly. The listing skips clone size in some rows; elsewhere it reads once, few, many or a size class.

many	TRBV10-3	TRBD2	TRBJ2-5	CAISEPSGTGETQYF	TGTGCCATCAGTGAACCCAGCGGGACGGGGGAGACCCAGTACTTC
-	TRBV29-1	TRBD1	TRBJ1-2	CSVEKAGTEDMDGYTF	TGCAGCGTTGAAAAGGCGGGGACAGAGGATATGGATGGCTACACCTTC
-	TRBV13	TRBD1	TRBJ2-5	CASSPRARDRGRETQYF	TGTGCCAGCAGCCCCCGTGCGAGGGACAGGGGGAGAGAGACCCAGTACTTC
many	TRBV7-2	TRBD1	TRBJ1-4	CASSRQGNEKLFF	TGTGCCAGCAGCCGACAGGGTAATGAAAAACTGTTTTTT
many	TRBV2	TRBD2	TRBJ2-7	CASRPLSGGQYEQYF	TGTGCCAGCAGGCCCCTTTCGGGGGGGCAGTACGAGCAGTACTTC
-	TRBV12-3/TRBV12-4	-	TRBJ1-6	CASSLGPQGSPLHF	TGTGCCAGCAGTTTAGGACCCCAGGGTTCACCCCTCCACTTT
-	TRBV10-3	-	TRBJ1-4	CAISESMGNEKLFF	TGTGCCATCAGTGAGTCGATGGGTAATGAAAAACTGTTTTTT
-	TRBV13	TRBD1	TRBJ1-5	CASSLSGTGRLQPQHF	TGTGCCAGCAGCTTAAGCGGGACAGGGAGGCTACAGCCCCAGCATTTT
few	TRBV5-1	TRBD1	TRBJ1-2	CASSSGQASYGYTF	TGCGCCAGCAGTTCAGGACAGGCGAGCTATGGCTACACCTTC
-	TRBV10-3	-	TRBJ2-2	CAGGAPNTGELFF	TGTGCCGGGGGGGCCCCGAACACCGGGGAGCTGTTTTTT
-	TRBV3-1	-	TRBJ1-1	CASSHQGWDIDMNTEAFF	TGTGCCAGCAGCCACCAGGGCTGGGATATCGATATGAACACTGAAGCTTTCTTT
-	TRBV10-3	TRBD1	TRBJ2-7	CATRTGGTYEQYF	TGTGCCACTAGGACAGGGGGGACCTACGAGCAGTACTTC
many	TRBV12-3/TRBV12-4	-	TRBJ1-2	CASSLKGFGYTF	TGTGCCAGCAGTTTGAAGGGGTTTGGCTACACCTTC
many	TRBV29-1	-	TRBJ2-7	CSVGPKRGTSEEQYF	TGCAGCGTTGGGCCAAAGCGCGGGACGTCTGAGGAGCAGTACTTC
-	TRBV2	TRBD2	TRBJ2-7	CASSAGGAGGTYEQYF	TGTGCCAGCAGTGCCGGGGGTGCGGGAGGGACCTACGAGCAGTACTTC
many	TRBV6-5	-	TRBJ1-2	CASSYSKWGSYGYTF	TGTGCCAGCAGTTACTCGAAGTGGGGGTCCTATGGCTACACCTTC
many	TRBV11-2	-	TRBJ2-2	CASSLFVGELFF	TGTGCCAGCAGCCTATTCGTCGGGGAGCTGTTTTTT
-	TRBV30	-	TRBJ1-5	CAWAIGGFGHQPQHF	TGTGCCTGGGCTATCGGAGGGTTTGGGCATCAGCCCCAGCATTTT
-	TRBV6-1	-	TRBJ2-3	CASSPTGSDTQYF	TGTGCCAGCAGCCCGACGGGATCAGATACGCAGTATTTT
-	TRBV29-1	-	TRBJ2-2	CSVEDRGGELFF	TGCAGCGTTGAAGATCGGGGCGGGGAGCTGTTTTTT
many	TRBV30	TRBD1	TRBJ1-2	CAWTRDRAKNYGYTF	TGTGCCTGGACCCGGGACAGGGCGAAGAACTATGGCTACACCTTC
-	TRBV3-1	TRBD2	TRBJ2-7	CASSLPGLAVYEQYF	TGTGCCAGCAGCCTTCCGGGACTAGCGGTTTACGAGCAGTACTTC
many	TRBV28	-	TRBJ2-5	CASSTTGRWETQYF	TGTGCCAGCAGTACTACAGGGAGGTGGGAGACCCAGTACTTC
-	TRBV4-2	TRBD1	TRBJ1-1	CASSRGSGQGQNTEAFF	TGTGCCAGCAGTCGCGGTTCGGGACAGGGTCAAAACACTGAAGCTTTCTTT
many	TRBV20-1	-	TRBJ1-1	CSAARVWATEAFF	TGCAGTGCCGCCCGGGTCTGGGCCACTGAAGCTTTCTTT
many	TRBV6-1	-	TRBJ2-5	CASRGWFETQYF	TGTGCCAGCAGGGGTTGGTTTGAGACCCAGTACTTC
-	TRBV15	-	TRBJ2-2	CATSRLPSGGELFF	TGTGCCACCAGCAGATTACCATCGGGCGGGGAGCTGTTTTTT
few	TRBV12-3/TRBV12-4	TRBD1	TRBJ1-1	CASTRTGQHTEAFF	TGTGCCAGCACGAGGACAGGACAACACACTGAAGCTTTCTTT
-	TRBV9	-	TRBJ2-5	CASSVGPQDQETQYF	TGTGCCAGCAGCGTTGGGCCACAGGACCAAGAGACCCAGTACTTC
many	TRBV27	-	TRBJ1-2	CASSHKPSPNYGYTF	TGTGCCAGCAGTCATAAGCCGTCTCCTAACTATGGCTACACCTTC
many	TRBV9	TRBD1	TRBJ1-6	CASSSGQGDSPLHF	TGTGCCAGCAGCAGCGGACAGGGGGACTCACCCCTCCACTTT
many	TRBV27	-	TRBJ1-2	CASSPNPGHRSGYTF	TGTGCCAGCAGTCCGAACCCGGGCCACCGGTCGGGCTACACCTTC
many	TRBV11-2	-	TRBJ1-2	CASSPQTAGGGYTF	TGTGCCAGCAGCCCTCAGACAGCCGGTGGGGGCTACACCTTC
-	TRBV29-1	TRBD2	TRBJ2-7	CSVVGGRSSYEQYF	TGCAGCGTTGTTGGCGGGAGGTCCTCCTACGAGCAGTACTTC
-	TRBV4-1	-	TRBJ1-4	CASSQRGLGTNEKLFF	TGCGCCAGCAGTCAAAGGGGATTGGGTACTAATGAAAAACTGTTTTTT
-	TRBV7-9	-	TRBJ2-2	CASSSFHGELFF	TGTGCCAGCAGCTCCTTCCACGGGGAGCTGTTTTTT
-	TRBV6-5	-	TRBJ2-5	CASSYSILIQETQYF	TGTGCCAGCAGTTACTCGATACTGATCCAAGAGACCCAGTACTTC
-	TRBV11-2	-	TRBJ2-3	CASSVGSGLDTQYF	TGTGCCAGCAGCGTGGGTTCAGGGCTAGATACGCAGTATTTT
many	TRBV3-1	-	TRBJ1-5	CASSQDWQGGYSNQPQHF	TGTGCCAGCAGCCAAGATTGGCAGGGTGGCTATAGCAATCAGCCCCAGCATTTT
many	TRBV7-9	TRBD1	TRBJ2-7	CASSLGQGVTPGGSRNEQYF	TGTGCCAGCAGCTTGGGACAGGGGGTTACTCCTGGCGGGAGTAGGAACGAGCAGTACTTC
many	TRBV20-1	-	TRBJ2-5	CSARRGAQTQYF	TGCAGTGCGAGACGGGGGGCCCAGACCCAGTACTTC
-	TRBV29-1	TRBD1	TRBJ1-2	CSADRGLGYTF	TGCAGCGCGGACAGGGGATTAGGCTACACCTTC
many	TRBV6-1	-	TRBJ1-2	CASSEATIGGYTF	TGTGCCAGCAGTGAAGCTACAATCGGTGGCTACACCTTC
-	TRBV5-1	TRBD2	TRBJ2-7	CASSWTSGTYEQYF	TGCGCCAGCAGCTGGACTAGCGGGACCTACGAGCAGTACTTC
-	TRBV15	-	TRBJ2-1	CATSRERDLYNEQFF	TGTGCCACCAGCAGAGAGCGGGACCTCTACAATGAGCAGTTCTTC
many	TRBV4-2	-	TRBJ2-5	CASSQERRSQETQYF	TGTGCCAGCAGCCAAGAGCGGCGGAGCCAAGAGACCCAGTACTTC
-	TRBV19	TRBD1	TRBJ1-3	CAPNADRERLRGNTIYF	TGTGCCCCCAACGCTGACAGGGAACGCCTTCGAGGAAACACCATATATTTT
many	TRBV12-3/TRBV12-4	-	TRBJ2-7	CASSLKLQYF	TGTGCCAGCAGTTTAAAATTGCAGTACTTC